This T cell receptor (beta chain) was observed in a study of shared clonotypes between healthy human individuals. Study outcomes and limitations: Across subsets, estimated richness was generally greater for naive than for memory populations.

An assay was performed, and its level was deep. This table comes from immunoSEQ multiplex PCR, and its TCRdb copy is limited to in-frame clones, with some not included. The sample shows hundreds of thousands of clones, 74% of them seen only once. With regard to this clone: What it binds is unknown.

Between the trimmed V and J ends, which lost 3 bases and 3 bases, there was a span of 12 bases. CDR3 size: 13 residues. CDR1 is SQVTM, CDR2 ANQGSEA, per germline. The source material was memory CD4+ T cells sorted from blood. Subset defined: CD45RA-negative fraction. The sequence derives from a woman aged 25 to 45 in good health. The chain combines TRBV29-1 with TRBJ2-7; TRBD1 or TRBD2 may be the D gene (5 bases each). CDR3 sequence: CSVDYPGHYEQYF. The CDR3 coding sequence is TGCAGCGTTGACTACCCGGGGCACTACGAGCAGTACTTC.